The clone carrying this T cell receptor (beta chain) was seen ten or more times. Its specificity is unknown. Diagnoses used clinical symptoms, serum thyroxine and TRAb, thyroid ultrasound and orbital computed tomography. This entry belongs to a study of T cells in Graves' hyperthyroidism and ophthalmopathy. What was amplified from RNA transcripts were TCR beta CDR3 regions. The primer set for the first-round RT-PCR of the TCR CDR3 was HTBI. TCRdb ran MiXCR on the multiplex PCR reads and lists one entry per CDR3 protein. The profile shows 450,000 to 700,000 distinct CDR3 sequences, 46% of them singletons. Notes on the study in general: Ophthalmopathy was identified by the model a median about 6.8 months ahead of onset. Most thyroid-expanded clonotypes above 0.001 were also found in blood.

Sequences were obtained from peripheral blood or thyroid tissue (not recorded which). The TCR originated in an adult woman with Graves' disease, either hyperthyroidism or ophthalmopathy (not recorded which).

The chain's CDR3 is CASGRPGSGELFF. The CDR3 DNA reads TGTGCCAGCGGGCGGCCCGGAAGCGGGGAGCTGTTTTTT. The chain joins TRBV7-2 to TRBJ2-2; D gene ambiguous. The ends were cut back, 8 bases at V and 7 bases at J, with 14 bases in the middle. The CDR3 extends over 13 amino acids. Germline V gene lookup returns CDR1 SGHTA and CDR2 FQGNSA.